What follows is one T cell receptor (beta chain) and its context. Antigen specificity is unknown. The J segment lost 6 bases and the V segment lost 5 bases, leaving 4 bases of the junction unmatched. Germline V gene lookup returns CDR1 ENHRY and CDR2 SYGVKD. The CDR3 consists of 13 residues. The data belong to a study of cytomegalovirus exposure and HLA in healthy donors. Study-level findings and limits: CMV antigen specificity was confirmed in vitro for a few CMV-associated chains. A list of more than 150 TCR beta chains associated with cytomegalovirus was given. Subsequent analysis showed first-cohort TCR clusters tending to co-occur in roughly 130 validation repertoires.

The donors were in the roughly 120-subject validation cohort, distinct from the roughly 720-subject first cohort. The table came from immunoSEQ multiplex PCR; TCRdb's copy has only in-frame clones and leaves some out. The sample contains tens of thousands of clones, 90% to 96% of which appear only once. The sequenced material came from PBMCs. This chain joins TRBV10-3 and TRBJ1-5; 7 positions match TRBD1. The clonotype comes from a man aged 18 to 30 in good health and CMV-seropositive. This CDR3 is CAISRQGLQPQHF. As DNA, the CDR3 is TGTGCCATCAGTAGACAGGGACTTCAGCCCCAGCATTTT.